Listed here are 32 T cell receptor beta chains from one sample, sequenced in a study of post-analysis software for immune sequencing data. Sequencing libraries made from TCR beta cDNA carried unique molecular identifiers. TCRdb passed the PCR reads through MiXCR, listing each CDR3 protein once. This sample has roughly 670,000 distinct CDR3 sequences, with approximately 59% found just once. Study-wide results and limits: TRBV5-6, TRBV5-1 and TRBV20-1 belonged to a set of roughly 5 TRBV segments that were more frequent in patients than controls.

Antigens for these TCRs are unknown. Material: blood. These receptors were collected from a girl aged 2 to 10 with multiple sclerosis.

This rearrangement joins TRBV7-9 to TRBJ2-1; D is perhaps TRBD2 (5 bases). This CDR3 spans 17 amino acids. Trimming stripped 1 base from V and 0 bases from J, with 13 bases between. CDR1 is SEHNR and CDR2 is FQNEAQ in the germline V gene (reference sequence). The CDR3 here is CASSLESGGSSYNEQFF. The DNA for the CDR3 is TGTGCCAGCAGCTTAGAAAGCGGTGGGAGCTCCTACAATGAGCAGTTCTTC.

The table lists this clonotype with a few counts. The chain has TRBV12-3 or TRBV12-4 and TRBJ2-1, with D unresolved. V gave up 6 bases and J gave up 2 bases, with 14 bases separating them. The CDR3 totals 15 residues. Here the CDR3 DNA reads TGTGCCAGCAGCCGACGGAGCCCCACCTACAATGAGCAGTTCTTC. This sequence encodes CASSRRSPTYNEQFF.

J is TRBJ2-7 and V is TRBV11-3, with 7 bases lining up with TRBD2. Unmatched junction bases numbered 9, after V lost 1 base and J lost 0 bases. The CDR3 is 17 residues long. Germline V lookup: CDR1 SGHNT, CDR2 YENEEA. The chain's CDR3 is CASSLGGGFSSSYEQYF. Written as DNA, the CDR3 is TGTGCCAGCAGCTTAGGGGGGGGATTTTCGAGCTCCTACGAGCAGTACTTC.

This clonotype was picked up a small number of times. DNA for the CDR3: TGCAGTGCTAGAGGACTAGCCTTGGGCGAGCAGTACTTC. It codes for CSARGLALGEQYF. This chain links TRBV20-1 with TRBJ2-7, with 7 positions matching TRBD2. The CDR3 consists of 13 residues. J gave up 6 bases and V 1 base, and 6 bases lay outside the gene matches. The germline V gene encodes CDR1 DFQATT and CDR2 SNEGSKA (reference sequence).

The CDR3 nucleotides are TGCAGTGCTAGGACGATACTTGGGGGGACTAACTATGGCTACACCTTC. As protein: CSARTILGGTNYGYTF. This chain joins TRBV20-1 and TRBJ1-2; tentatively, D is TRBD1 (5 bases). V was trimmed by 3 bases and J by 0 bases, leaving 17 bases between them. This CDR3 comprises 16 residues. Per the germline V gene, CDR1 is DFQATT and CDR2 is SNEGSKA (reference sequence).

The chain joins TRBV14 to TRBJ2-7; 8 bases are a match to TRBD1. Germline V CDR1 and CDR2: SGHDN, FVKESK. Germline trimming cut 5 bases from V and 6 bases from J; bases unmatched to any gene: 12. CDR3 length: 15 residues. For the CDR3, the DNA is TGTGCCAGCAGCGACTTGGCGGACAGGGTCGGCGAGCAGTACTTC. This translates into CASSDLADRVGEQYF.

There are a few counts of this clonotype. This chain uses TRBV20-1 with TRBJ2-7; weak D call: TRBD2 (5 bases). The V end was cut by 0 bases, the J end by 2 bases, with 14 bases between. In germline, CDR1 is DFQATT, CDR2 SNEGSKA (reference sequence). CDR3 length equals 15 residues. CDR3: CSARESAGLTYEQYF. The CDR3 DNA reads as TGCAGTGCTAGAGAATCGGCGGGTCTCACCTACGAGCAGTACTTC.

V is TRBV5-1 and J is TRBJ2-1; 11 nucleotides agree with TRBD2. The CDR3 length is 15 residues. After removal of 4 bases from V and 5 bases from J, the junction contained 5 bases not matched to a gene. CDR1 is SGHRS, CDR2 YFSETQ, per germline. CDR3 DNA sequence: TGCGCCAGCAGCCACGGGACTAGCGGCCACAATGAGCAGTTCTTC. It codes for CASSHGTSGHNEQFF.

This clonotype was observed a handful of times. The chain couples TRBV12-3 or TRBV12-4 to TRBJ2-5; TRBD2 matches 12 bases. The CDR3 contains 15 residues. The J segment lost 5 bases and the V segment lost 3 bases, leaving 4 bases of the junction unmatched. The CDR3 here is CASSFGLAGTETQYF. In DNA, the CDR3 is TGTGCCAGCAGTTTCGGACTAGCGGGAACGGAGACCCAGTACTTC.

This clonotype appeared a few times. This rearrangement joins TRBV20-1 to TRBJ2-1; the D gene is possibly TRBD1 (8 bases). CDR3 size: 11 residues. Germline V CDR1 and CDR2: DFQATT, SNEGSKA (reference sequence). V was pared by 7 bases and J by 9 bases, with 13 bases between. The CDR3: CSVNRGGEQFF. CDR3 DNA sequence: TGCAGTGTTAACAGGGGGGGTGAGCAGTTCTTC.

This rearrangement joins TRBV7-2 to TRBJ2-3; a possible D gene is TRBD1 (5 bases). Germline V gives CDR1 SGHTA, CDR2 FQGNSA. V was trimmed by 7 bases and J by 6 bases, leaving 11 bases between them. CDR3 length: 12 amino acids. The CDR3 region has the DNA TGTGCCAGCATCCTGGGGCAGGATACGCAGTATTTT. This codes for CASILGQDTQYF. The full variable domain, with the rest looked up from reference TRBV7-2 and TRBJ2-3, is GAGVSQSPSNKVTEKGKDVELRCDPISGHTALYWYRQSLGQGLEFLIYFQGNSAPDKSGLPSDRFSAERTGGSVSTLTIQRTQQEDSAVYLCASILGQDTQYFGPGTRLTVL.

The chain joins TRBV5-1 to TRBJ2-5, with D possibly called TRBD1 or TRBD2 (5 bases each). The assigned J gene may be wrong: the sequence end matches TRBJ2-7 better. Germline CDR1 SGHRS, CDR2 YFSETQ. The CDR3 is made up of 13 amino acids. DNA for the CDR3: TGCGCCAGCTCTCAGGGACCGACATCCGAGCAGTACTTC. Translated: CASSQGPTSEQYF.

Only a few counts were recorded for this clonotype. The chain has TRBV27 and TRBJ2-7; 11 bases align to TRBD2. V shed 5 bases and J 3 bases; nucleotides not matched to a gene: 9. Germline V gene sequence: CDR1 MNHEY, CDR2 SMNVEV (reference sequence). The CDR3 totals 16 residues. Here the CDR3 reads CASSILLAGGLYEQYF. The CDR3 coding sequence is TGTGCCAGCAGTATTCTTCTAGCGGGAGGACTCTACGAGCAGTACTTC.

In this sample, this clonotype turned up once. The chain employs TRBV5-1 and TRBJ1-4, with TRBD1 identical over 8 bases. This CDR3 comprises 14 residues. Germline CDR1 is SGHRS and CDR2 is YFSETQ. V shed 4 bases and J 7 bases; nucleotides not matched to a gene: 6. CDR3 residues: CASSKDREGEKLFF. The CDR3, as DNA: TGCGCCAGCAGCAAGGACAGGGAGGGTGAAAAACTGTTTTTT.

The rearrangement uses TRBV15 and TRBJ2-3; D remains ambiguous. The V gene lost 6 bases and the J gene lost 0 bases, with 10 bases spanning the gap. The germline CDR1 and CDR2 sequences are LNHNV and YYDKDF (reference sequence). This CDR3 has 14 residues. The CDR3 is CATSNGWSTDTQYF. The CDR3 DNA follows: TGTGCCACCAGTAACGGCTGGAGCACAGATACGCAGTATTTT.

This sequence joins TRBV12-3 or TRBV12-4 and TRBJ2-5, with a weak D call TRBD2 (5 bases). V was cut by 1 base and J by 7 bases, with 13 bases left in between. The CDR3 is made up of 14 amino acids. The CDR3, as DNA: TGTGCCAGCAGTTTAGACGGCCGAGGAGGGACCCAGTACTTC. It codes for CASSLDGRGGTQYF.

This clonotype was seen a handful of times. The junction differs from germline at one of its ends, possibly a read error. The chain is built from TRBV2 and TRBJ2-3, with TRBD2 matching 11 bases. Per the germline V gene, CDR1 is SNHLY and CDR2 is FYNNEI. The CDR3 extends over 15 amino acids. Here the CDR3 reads CASSELAGGGDTQYF. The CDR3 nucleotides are TGCGCCAGCAGTGAGCTAGCGGGAGGTGGAGATACGCAGTATTTT.

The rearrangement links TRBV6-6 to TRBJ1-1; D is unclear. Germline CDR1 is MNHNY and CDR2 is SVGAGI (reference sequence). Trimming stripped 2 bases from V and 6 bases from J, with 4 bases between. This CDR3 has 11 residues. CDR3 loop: CASSYGSEAFF. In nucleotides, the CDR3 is TGTGCCAGCAGTTACGGGTCTGAAGCTTTCTTT.

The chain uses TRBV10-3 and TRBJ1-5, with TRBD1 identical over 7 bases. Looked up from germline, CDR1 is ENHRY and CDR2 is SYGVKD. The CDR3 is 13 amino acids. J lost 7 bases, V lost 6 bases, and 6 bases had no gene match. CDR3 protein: CAISSGQRQPQHF. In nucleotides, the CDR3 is TGTGCCATCAGCTCGGGACAGCGGCAGCCCCAGCATTTT.

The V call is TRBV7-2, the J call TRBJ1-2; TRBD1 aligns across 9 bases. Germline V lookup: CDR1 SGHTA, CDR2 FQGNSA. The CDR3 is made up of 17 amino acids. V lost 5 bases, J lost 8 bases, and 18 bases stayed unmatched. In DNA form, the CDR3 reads TGTGCCAGCAGCCCCCTTTGGGCGACAGGGGGAATGCACGGCTACACCTTC. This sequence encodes CASSPLWATGGMHGYTF.

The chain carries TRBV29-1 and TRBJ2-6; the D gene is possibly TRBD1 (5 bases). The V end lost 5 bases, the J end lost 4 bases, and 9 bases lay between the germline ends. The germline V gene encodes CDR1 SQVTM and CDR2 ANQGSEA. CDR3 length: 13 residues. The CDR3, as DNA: TGCAGCGTTCTGACAGAAGGGGCCAACGTCCTGACTTTC. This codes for CSVLTEGANVLTF.

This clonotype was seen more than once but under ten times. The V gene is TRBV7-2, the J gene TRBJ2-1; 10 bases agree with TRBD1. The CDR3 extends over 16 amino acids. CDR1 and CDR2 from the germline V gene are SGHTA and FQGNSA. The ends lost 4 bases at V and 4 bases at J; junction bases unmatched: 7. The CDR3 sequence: CASSSDRGRGYNEQFF. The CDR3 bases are TGTGCCAGCAGCTCTGACAGGGGGCGGGGGTACAATGAGCAGTTCTTC.

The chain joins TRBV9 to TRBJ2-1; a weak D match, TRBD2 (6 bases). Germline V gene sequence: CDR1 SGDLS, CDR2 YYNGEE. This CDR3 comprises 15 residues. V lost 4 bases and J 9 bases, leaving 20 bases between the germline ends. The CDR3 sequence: CASSPRGDLRTEQFF. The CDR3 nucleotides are TGTGCCAGCAGCCCCCGTGGGGACTTACGTACTGAGCAGTTCTTC.

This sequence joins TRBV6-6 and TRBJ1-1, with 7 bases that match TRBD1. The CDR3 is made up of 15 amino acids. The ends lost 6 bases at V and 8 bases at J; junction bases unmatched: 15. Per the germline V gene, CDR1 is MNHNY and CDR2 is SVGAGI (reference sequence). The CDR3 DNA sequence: TGTGCCAGCAGGCTAGGGGGCGGGGAGGGCGGCGAAGCTTTCTTT. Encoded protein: CASRLGGGEGGEAFF.

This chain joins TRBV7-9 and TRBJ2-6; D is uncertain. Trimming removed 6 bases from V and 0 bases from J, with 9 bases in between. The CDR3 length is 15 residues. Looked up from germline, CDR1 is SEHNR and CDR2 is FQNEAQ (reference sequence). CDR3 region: CASSHTHSGANVLTF. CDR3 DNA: TGTGCCAGCAGTCATACTCACTCTGGGGCCAACGTCCTGACTTTC.

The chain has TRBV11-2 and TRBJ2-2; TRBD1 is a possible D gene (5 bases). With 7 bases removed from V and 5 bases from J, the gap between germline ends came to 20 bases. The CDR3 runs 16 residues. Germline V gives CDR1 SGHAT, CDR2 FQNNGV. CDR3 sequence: CASTPGRFRTTGELFF. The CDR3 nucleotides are TGTGCCAGCACCCCAGGGCGCTTCCGAACGACCGGGGAGCTGTTTTTT.

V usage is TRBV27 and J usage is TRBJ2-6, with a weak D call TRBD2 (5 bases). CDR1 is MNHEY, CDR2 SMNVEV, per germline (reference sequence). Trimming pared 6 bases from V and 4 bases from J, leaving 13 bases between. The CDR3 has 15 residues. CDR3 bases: TGTGCCAGCAGCCCGCGGGTCTCCGGGGCCAACGTCCTGACTTTC. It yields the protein CASSPRVSGANVLTF.

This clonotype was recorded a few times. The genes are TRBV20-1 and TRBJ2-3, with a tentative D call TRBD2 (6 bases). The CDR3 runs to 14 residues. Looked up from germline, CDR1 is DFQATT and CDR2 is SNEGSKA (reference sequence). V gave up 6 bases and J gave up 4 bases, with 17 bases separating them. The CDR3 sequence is CSARLARLADTQYF. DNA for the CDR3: TGCAGTGCCCGTCTAGCGCGCTTAGCAGATACGCAGTATTTT.

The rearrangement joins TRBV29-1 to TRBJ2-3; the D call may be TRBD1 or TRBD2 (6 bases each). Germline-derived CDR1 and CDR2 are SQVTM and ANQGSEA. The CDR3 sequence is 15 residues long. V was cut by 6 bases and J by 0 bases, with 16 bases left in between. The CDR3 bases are TGCAGCGTGGAACAGGGAGGAGATAGCACAGATACGCAGTATTTT. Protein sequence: CSVEQGGDSTDTQYF.

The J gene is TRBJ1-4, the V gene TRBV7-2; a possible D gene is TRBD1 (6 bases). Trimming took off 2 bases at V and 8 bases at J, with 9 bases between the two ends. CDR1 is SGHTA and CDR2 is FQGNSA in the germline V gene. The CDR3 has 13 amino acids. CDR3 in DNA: TGTGCCAGCAGCTTAAACAGGGCAGAAAAACTGTTTTTT. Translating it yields CASSLNRAEKLFF.

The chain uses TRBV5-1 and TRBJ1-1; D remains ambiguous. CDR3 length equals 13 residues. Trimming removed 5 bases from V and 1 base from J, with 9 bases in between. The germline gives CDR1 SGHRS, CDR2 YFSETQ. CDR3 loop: CASRITRNTEAFF. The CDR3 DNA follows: TGCGCCAGCAGAATCACCAGGAACACTGAAGCTTTCTTT.

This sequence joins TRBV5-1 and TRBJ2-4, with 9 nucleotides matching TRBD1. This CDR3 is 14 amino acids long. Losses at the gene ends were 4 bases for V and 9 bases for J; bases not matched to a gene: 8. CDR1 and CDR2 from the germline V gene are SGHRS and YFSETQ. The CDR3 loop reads CASSLGQGIGIQYF. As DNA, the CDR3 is TGCGCCAGCAGCCTGGGACAGGGAATAGGCATTCAGTACTTC.